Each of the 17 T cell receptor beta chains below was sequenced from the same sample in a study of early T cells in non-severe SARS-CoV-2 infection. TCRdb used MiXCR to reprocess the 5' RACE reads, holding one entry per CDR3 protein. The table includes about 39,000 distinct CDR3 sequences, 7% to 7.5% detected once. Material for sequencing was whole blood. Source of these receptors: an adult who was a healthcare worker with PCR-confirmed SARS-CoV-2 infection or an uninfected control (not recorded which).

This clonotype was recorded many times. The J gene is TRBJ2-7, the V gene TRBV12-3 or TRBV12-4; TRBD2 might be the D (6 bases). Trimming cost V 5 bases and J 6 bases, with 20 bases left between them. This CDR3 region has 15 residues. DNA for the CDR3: TGTGCCAGCAGTCCACGTGGAGGGGAAGGGTCCGAGCAGTACTTC. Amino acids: CASSPRGGEGSEQYF.

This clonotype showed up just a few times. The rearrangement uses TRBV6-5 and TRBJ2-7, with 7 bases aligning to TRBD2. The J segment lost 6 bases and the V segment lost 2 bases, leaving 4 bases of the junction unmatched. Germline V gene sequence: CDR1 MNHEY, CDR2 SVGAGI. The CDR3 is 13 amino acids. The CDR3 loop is CASSYGGEGEQYF. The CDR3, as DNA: TGTGCCAGCAGTTACGGAGGGGAGGGCGAGCAGTACTTC.

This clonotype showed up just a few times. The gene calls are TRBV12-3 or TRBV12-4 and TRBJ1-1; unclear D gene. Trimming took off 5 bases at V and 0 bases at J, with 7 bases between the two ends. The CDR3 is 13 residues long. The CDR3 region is CASSPRLNTEAFF. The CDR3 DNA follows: TGTGCCAGCAGTCCCCGGCTGAACACTGAAGCTTTCTTT.

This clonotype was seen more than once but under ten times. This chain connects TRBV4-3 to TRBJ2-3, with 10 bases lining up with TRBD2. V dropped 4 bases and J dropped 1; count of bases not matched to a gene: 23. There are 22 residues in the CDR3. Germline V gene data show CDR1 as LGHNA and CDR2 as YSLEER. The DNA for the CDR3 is TGCGCCAGCAGCCGATCATACTTAGCGGGGGGCTACCAAACCGAAGGCACAGATACGCAGTATTTT. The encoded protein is CASSRSYLAGGYQTEGTDTQYF.

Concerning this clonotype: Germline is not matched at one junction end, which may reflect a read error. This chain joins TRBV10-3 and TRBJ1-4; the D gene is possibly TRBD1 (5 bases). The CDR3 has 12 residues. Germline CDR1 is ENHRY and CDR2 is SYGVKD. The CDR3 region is CAVRATNEKLFF. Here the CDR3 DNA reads TGTGCCGTCAGGGCAACTAATGAAAAACTGTTTTTT.

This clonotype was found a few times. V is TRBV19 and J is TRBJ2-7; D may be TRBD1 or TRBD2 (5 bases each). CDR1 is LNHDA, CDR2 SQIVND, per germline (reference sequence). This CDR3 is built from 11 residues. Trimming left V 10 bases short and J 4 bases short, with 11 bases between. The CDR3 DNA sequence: TGTGCCACTTCCGAGGGGTACGAGCAGTACTTC. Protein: CATSEGYEQYF. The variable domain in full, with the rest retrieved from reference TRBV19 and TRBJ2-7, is DGGITQSPKYLFRKEGQNVTLSCEQNLNHDAMYWYRQDPGQGLRLIYYSQIVNDFQKGDIAEGYSVSREKKESFPLTVTSAQKNPTAFYLCATSEGYEQYFGPGTRLTVT.

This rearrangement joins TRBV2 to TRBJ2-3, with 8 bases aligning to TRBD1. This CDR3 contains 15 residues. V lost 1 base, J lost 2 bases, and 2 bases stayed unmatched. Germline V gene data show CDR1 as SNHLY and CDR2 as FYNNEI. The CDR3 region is CASSEGTGHTDTQYF. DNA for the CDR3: TGTGCCAGCAGTGAAGGGACAGGGCACACAGATACGCAGTATTTT.

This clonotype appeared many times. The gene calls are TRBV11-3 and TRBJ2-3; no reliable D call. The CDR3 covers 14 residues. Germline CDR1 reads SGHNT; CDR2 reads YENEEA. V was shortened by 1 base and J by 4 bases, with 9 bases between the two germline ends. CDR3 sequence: CASSLGPAADTQYF. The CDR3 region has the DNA TGTGCCAGCAGCTTAGGGCCGGCCGCAGATACGCAGTATTTT.

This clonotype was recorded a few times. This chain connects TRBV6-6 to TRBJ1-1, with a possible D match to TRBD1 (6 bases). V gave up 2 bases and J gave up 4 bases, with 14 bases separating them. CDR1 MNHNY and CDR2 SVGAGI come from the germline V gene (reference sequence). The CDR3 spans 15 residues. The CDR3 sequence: CASSYPGGGATEAFF. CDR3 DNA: TGTGCCAGCAGTTACCCCGGAGGGGGGGCCACTGAAGCTTTCTTT.

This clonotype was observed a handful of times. The CDR3 nucleotides are TGCGCCAGCAGCTTGGGTGCGGACTTCACCTACGAGCAGTACTTC. Its translation is CASSLGADFTYEQYF. The chain employs TRBV5-1 and TRBJ2-7, with D perhaps TRBD2 (5 bases). Trimming stripped 0 bases from V and 2 bases from J, with 12 bases between. Germline V gene lookup returns CDR1 SGHRS and CDR2 YFSETQ. The CDR3 consists of 15 residues. The entire variable domain, with the rest obtained from reference TRBV5-1 and TRBJ2-7, is as follows: KAGVTQTPRYLIKTRGQQVTLSCSPISGHRSVSWYQQTPGQGLQFLFEYFSETQRNKGNFPGRFSGRQFSNSRSEMNVSTLELGDSALYLCASSLGADFTYEQYFGPGTRLTVT.

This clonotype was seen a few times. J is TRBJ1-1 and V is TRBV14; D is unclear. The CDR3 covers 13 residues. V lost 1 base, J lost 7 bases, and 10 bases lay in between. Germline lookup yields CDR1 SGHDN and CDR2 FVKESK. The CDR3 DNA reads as TGTGCCAGCAGCCAAGGGGTCAGCTTTGAAGCTTTCTTT. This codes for CASSQGVSFEAFF.

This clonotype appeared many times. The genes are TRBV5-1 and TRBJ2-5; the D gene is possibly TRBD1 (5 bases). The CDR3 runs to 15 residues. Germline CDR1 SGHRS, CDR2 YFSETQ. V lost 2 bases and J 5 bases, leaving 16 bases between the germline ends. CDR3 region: CASSFRSEWGETQYF. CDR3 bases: TGCGCCAGCAGCTTTAGAAGTGAGTGGGGCGAGACCCAGTACTTC. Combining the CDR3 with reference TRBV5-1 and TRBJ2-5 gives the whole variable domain KAGVTQTPRYLIKTRGQQVTLSCSPISGHRSVSWYQQTPGQGLQFLFEYFSETQRNKGNFPGRFSGRQFSNSRSEMNVSTLELGDSALYLCASSFRSEWGETQYFGPGTRLLVL.

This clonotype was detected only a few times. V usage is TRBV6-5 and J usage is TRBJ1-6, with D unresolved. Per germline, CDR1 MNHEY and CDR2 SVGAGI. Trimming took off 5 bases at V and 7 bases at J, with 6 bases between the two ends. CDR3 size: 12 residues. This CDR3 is CASSKQNSPLHF. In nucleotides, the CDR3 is TGTGCCAGCAGTAAACAGAATTCACCCCTCCACTTT.

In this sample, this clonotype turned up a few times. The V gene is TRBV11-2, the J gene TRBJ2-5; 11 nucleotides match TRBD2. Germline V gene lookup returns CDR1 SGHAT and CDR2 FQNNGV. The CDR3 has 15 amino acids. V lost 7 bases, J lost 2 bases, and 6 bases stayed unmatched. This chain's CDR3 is CASTLTSGIQETQYF. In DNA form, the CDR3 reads TGTGCCAGCACCTTGACTAGCGGGATACAAGAGACCCAGTACTTC. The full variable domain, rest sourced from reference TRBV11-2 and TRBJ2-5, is EAGVAQSPRYKIIEKRQSVAFWCNPISGHATLYWYQQILGQGPKLLIQFQNNGVVDDSQLPKDRFSAERLKGVDSTLKIQPAKLEDSAVYLCASTLTSGIQETQYFGPGTRLLVL.

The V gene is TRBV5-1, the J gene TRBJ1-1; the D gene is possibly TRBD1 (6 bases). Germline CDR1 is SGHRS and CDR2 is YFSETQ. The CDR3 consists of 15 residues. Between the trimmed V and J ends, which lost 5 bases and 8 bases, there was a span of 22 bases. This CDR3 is CASSPMATTGTEAFF. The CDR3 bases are TGCGCCAGCAGTCCAATGGCAACAACTGGGACAGAAGCTTTCTTT.

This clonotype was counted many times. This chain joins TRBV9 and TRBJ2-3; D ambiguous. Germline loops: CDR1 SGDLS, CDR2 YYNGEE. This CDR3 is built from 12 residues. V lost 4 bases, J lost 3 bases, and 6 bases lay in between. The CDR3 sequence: CASSPWTDTQYF. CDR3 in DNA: TGTGCCAGCAGCCCATGGACAGATACGCAGTATTTT.

The CDR3 sequence: CASSLVGSGANVLTF. Here the CDR3 DNA reads TGTGCCAGCAGTTTAGTCGGCTCTGGGGCCAACGTCCTGACTTTC. The chain links TRBV12-3 or TRBV12-4 to TRBJ2-6; D is undetermined. The CDR3 runs 15 residues. V gave up 1 base and J gave up 0 bases, with 4 bases separating them.